This passage covers 26 T cell receptor beta chains from one sample sequenced in a study of blood T cell repertoires in COVID-19. The data were produced by immunoSEQ multiplex PCR, yet TCRdb's version contains in-frame clones alone and is incomplete. The table has roughly 140,000 clones, roughly 79% seen once. Source material: peripheral blood. The receptors here all came from a human donor with acute or convalescent COVID-19. The donor label of this sample is uncertain.

The rearrangement joins TRBV7-9 to TRBJ2-7; perhaps TRBD2 as D (6 bases). The CDR3 extends over 15 amino acids. Germline CDR1 SEHNR, CDR2 FQNEAQ (reference sequence). Trimming left V 1 base short and J 6 bases short, with 16 bases between. CDR3 region: CASSLGGDRGAEQYF. CDR3 DNA: TGTGCCAGCAGCTTAGGGGGGGACCGAGGGGCCGAGCAGTACTTC.

The rearrangement uses TRBV6-5 and TRBJ1-5; D may be TRBD1 (6 bases). This CDR3 region has 12 residues. CDR1 is MNHEY and CDR2 is SVGAGI in the germline V gene. Trimming left V 5 bases short and J 16 bases short, with 18 bases between. The CDR3 spells CASSLYDRPGHF. DNA of the CDR3: TGTGCCAGCAGTCTCTACGACAGGCCAGGCCATTTT.

This rearrangement joins TRBV13 to TRBJ2-1; TRBD1 aligns across 10 bases. The CDR3 totals 19 residues. The trim removed 4 bases at V and 5 bases at J, leaving 17 bases unmatched. From germline, CDR1 is PRHDT and CDR2 FYEKMQ (reference sequence). The CDR3 DNA sequence: TGTGCCAGCAGCTCGGACAGGGGGGCATATTCATGGAGCGACAATGAGCAGTTCTTC. Translating it yields CASSSDRGAYSWSDNEQFF.

J is TRBJ2-3 and V is TRBV10-1; tentatively, D is TRBD2 (5 bases). The CDR3 loop spans 17 amino acids. V shed 2 bases and J shed 0 bases, with 15 bases lying between them. The germline V gene has CDR1 WNHNN and CDR2 SYGVQD (reference sequence). The CDR3 DNA is TGCGCCAGCAGTGAGCCCCAGGACTTTACTAGCACAGATACGCAGTATTTT. It is translated as CASSEPQDFTSTDTQYF.

V and J are TRBV5-6 and TRBJ2-1; 8 nucleotides agree with TRBD1. The CDR3 contains 15 residues. V gave up 1 base and J gave up 2 bases; unmatched junction bases: 2. Germline CDR1 and CDR2: SGHDT and YYEEEE. CDR3 DNA sequence: TGTGCCAGCAGCTTGCAGGGGGCCCCCTACAATGAGCAGTTCTTC. This encodes CASSLQGAPYNEQFF.

The chain has TRBV3-1 (or the pseudogene TRBV3-2) and TRBJ1-1; perhaps TRBD1 as D (5 bases). The CDR3 covers 13 residues. V was trimmed by 5 bases and J by 2 bases, leaving 9 bases between them. Germline CDR1 and CDR2: LGHDT and YNNKEL (reference sequence). In DNA, the CDR3 is TGTGCCAGCAGCTTACAGGCTAACACTGAAGCTTTCTTT. Translation gives CASSLQANTEAFF.

This clone came up once. The chain couples TRBV5-5 to TRBJ1-5, with D perhaps TRBD1 (6 bases). Per the germline V gene, CDR1 is SGHKS and CDR2 is YYEKEE (reference sequence). Trimming removed 2 bases at V and 7 bases at J, with 10 bases between. CDR3 length: 13 residues. CDR3 sequence: CASSLAGDQPQHF. The CDR3 coding sequence is TGTGCCAGCAGCTTAGCAGGGGACCAGCCCCAGCATTTT.

CDR3 bases: TGTGCCAGCAGCTTAGATCGCGGGATCTACAATGAGCAGTTCTTC. It encodes CASSLDRGIYNEQFF. The rearrangement uses TRBV11-2 and TRBJ2-1, with D tentatively TRBD2 (6 bases). The CDR3 sequence is 15 residues long. The ends were cut back, 0 bases at V and 3 bases at J, with 9 bases in the middle. CDR1 and CDR2 from the germline V gene are SGHAT and FQNNGV.

The DNA of the CDR3 is TGTGCCAGCAGTGTGCGGGGAGACACTGAAGCTTTCTTT. As protein: CASSVRGDTEAFF. This chain joins TRBV2 and TRBJ1-1; D gene uncertain. Trimming pared 4 bases from V and 3 bases from J, leaving 9 bases between. CDR3 length: 13 residues. Germline V CDR1 and CDR2: SNHLY, FYNNEI.

This chain uses TRBV6-6 with TRBJ1-1; D remains unclear. CDR3 length: 14 residues. Trimming cost V 2 bases and J 5 bases, with 12 bases left between them. The V gene's germline CDR1 is MNHNY and CDR2 SVGAGI (reference sequence). For the CDR3, the DNA is TGTGCCAGCAGTTACGCGGAGGGCGGAACTGAAGCTTTCTTT. This sequence encodes CASSYAEGGTEAFF.

This rearrangement joins TRBV5-1 to TRBJ1-3, with D hard to call. V shed 0 bases and J shed 0 bases, with 7 bases lying between them. This CDR3 contains 15 residues. Germline assignment: CDR1 SGHRS and CDR2 YFSETQ. The CDR3 loop is CASSLGPLSGNTIYF. The CDR3 DNA is TGCGCCAGCAGCTTGGGGCCCCTCTCTGGAAACACCATATATTTT.

The rearrangement uses TRBV28 and TRBJ2-3, with 10 positions matching TRBD1. The CDR3 runs to 15 residues. Germline CDR1 reads MDHEN; CDR2 reads SYDVKM. Trimming removed 3 bases from V and 3 bases from J; junction bases left unmatched: 3. CDR3 in amino acids: CASSLTGGRTDTQYF. The CDR3 bases are TGTGCCAGCAGTTTGACAGGGGGCCGGACAGATACGCAGTATTTT.

The CDR3 sequence: CASSQGSRTGYTGELFF. CDR3 sequence (DNA): TGTGCCAGCAGCCAAGGGAGCAGGACAGGGTACACCGGGGAGCTGTTTTTT. The chain uses TRBV3-1 (or the pseudogene TRBV3-2) and TRBJ2-2; 8 nucleotides agree with TRBD1. Germline values: CDR1 LGHDT, CDR2 YNNKEL (reference sequence). J gave up 3 bases and V 1 base, and 7 bases lay outside the gene matches. The CDR3 has 17 amino acids.

This clone has a handful of counts. CDR3 amino acids: CASTSRREGNYGYTF. The CDR3, as DNA: TGCGCCAGCACCTCCCGCAGGGAGGGAAACTATGGCTACACCTTC. V is TRBV5-1 and J is TRBJ1-2; tentative D call: TRBD1 (5 bases). Deletions cut 6 bases from V and 2 bases from J, with 17 bases between. The CDR3 consists of 15 residues. Germline CDR1 SGHRS, CDR2 YFSETQ.

This clone showed up just once. The rearrangement links TRBV11-2 to TRBJ1-3; D unresolved. The CDR3 covers 13 residues. Trimming left V 1 base short and J 6 bases short, with 7 bases between. The germline V gene encodes CDR1 SGHAT and CDR2 FQNNGV. The CDR3 DNA reads as TGTGCCAGCAGCTTAGTAGGAGAAAACACCATATATTTT. Translated: CASSLVGENTIYF.

This chain links TRBV24-1 with TRBJ2-3; 9 bases match TRBD1. This CDR3 is built from 17 residues. V was clipped by 3 bases and J by 8 bases; unmatched bases: 14. From germline, CDR1 is KGHDR and CDR2 SFDVKD. The CDR3 DNA is TGTGCCACCAGTGATCCTGGACAGGGGCACGACGGGGTTACGCAGTATTTT. Its protein is CATSDPGQGHDGVTQYF.

The rearrangement links TRBV19 to TRBJ1-1; 9 bases line up with TRBD1. J lost 6 bases, V lost 4 bases, and 9 bases had no gene match. The CDR3 has 15 residues. CDR1 is LNHDA, CDR2 SQIVND, per germline (reference sequence). CDR3: CASSTGTGKVPEAFF. The CDR3 nucleotides read TGTGCCAGTAGTACCGGGACAGGGAAAGTGCCTGAAGCTTTCTTT.

J is TRBJ1-1 and V is TRBV29-1, with unresolved D. Trimming stripped 2 bases from V and 0 bases from J, with 4 bases between. Germline V lookup: CDR1 SQVTM, CDR2 ANQGSEA. CDR3 length: 12 residues. CDR3 sequence reads: CSVETVNTEAFF. The CDR3 region has the DNA TGCAGCGTTGAAACGGTGAACACTGAAGCTTTCTTT.

J is TRBJ1-1 and V is TRBV11-1, with 7 positions matching TRBD1. Per germline, CDR1 SGHAT and CDR2 FQDESV (reference sequence). The CDR3 spans 14 residues. V trimming: 6 bases; J trimming: 0 bases; junction bases outside the gene matches: 4. As DNA, the CDR3 is TGTGCCAGCAGGAGACAGGGAATGAACACTGAAGCTTTCTTT. Protein sequence: CASRRQGMNTEAFF. Variable domain in full (rest from reference TRBV11-1 and TRBJ1-1): EAEVAQSPRYKITEKSQAVAFWCDPISGHATLYWYRQILGQGPELLVQFQDESVVDDSQLPKDRFSAERLKGVDSTLKIQPAELGDSAMYLCASRRQGMNTEAFFGQGTRLTVV.

V usage is TRBV29-1 and J usage is TRBJ1-1; D gene unclear. The CDR3 is 12 amino acids. Germline V gene sequence: CDR1 SQVTM, CDR2 ANQGSEA. V was pared by 7 bases and J by 0 bases, with 9 bases between. CDR3 in DNA: TGCAGCGGCGGCCTTATGAACACTGAAGCTTTCTTT. Translated, it gives CSGGLMNTEAFF.

The gene calls are TRBV24-1 and TRBJ2-3; the match to TRBD2 covers 14 bases. The J segment lost 2 bases and the V segment lost 5 bases, leaving 17 bases of the junction unmatched. The CDR3 totals 21 residues. CDR1 and CDR2 from the germline V gene are KGHDR and SFDVKD. The CDR3 spells CATSAPPGLAGASSFTDTQYF. CDR3 sequence (DNA): TGTGCCACCAGTGCCCCTCCGGGACTAGCGGGGGCCTCCTCCTTCACAGATACGCAGTATTTT.

In nucleotides, the CDR3 is TGCAGCGCCACGGACAGGGGCAATGGCTACACCTTC. It encodes CSATDRGNGYTF. The chain is built from TRBV29-1 and TRBJ1-2, with TRBD1 matching over 9 bases. The CDR3 totals 12 residues. V dropped 7 bases and J dropped 6; count of bases not matched to a gene: 6. The V gene's germline CDR1 is SQVTM and CDR2 ANQGSEA.

The genes are TRBV21-1 and TRBJ2-2; the D call TRBD1 from the table was never checked on the DNA. TRBV21-1 is a documented pseudogene. This CDR3 region has 16 residues. Written as DNA, the CDR3 is TGTGCCAGCAGCGATTTGCCCAGGGCCAACACCGGGGAGCTGTTTTTT. It codes for CASSDLPRANTGELFF.

The V call is TRBV24-1, the J call TRBJ2-3, with no clear D. V lost 4 bases and J 11 bases, leaving 15 bases between the germline ends. The V gene's germline CDR1 is KGHDR and CDR2 SFDVKD. CDR3 size: 13 residues. The CDR3 DNA sequence: TGTGCCACCAGTGACCTCGCCTTAAGAGGGCAGTATTTT. Protein product: CATSDLALRGQYF.

The chain combines TRBV6-5 with TRBJ2-1, with D possibly matching TRBD2 (6 bases). This CDR3 has 14 residues. The V gene lost 6 bases and the J gene lost 4 bases, with 13 bases spanning the gap. Germline values: CDR1 MNHEY, CDR2 SVGAGI. The CDR3 DNA reads TGTGCCAGCAGGGTTTTCGGAGGGTACAATGAGCAGTTCTTC. As protein: CASRVFGGYNEQFF.

The genes are TRBV9 and TRBJ2-1; 14 bases align to TRBD2. CDR1 SGDLS and CDR2 YYNGEE come from the germline V gene. V shed 1 base and J 4 bases; nucleotides not matched to a gene: 7. This CDR3 has 18 amino acids. The CDR3 reads CASSVPRGLAGGYNEQFF. Here the CDR3 DNA reads TGTGCCAGCAGCGTACCCCGCGGACTAGCGGGGGGATACAATGAGCAGTTCTTC.